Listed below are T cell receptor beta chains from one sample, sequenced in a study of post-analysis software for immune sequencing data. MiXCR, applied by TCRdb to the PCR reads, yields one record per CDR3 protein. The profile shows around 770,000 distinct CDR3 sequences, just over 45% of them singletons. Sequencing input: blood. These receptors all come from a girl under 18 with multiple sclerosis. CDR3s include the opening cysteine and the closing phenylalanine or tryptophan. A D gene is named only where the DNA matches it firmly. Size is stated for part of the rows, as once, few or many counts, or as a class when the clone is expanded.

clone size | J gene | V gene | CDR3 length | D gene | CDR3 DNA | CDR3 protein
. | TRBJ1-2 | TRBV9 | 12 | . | TGTGCCAGCAGCCCCAATAACTATGGCTACACCTTC | CASSPNNYGYTF
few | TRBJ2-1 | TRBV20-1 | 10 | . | TGCAGTGCCCGTCAAAGTGATCAGTTCTTC | CSARQSDQFF
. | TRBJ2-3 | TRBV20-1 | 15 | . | TGCAGTGCTACACTACAGGGTGCCATCACAGATACGCAGTATTTT | CSATLQGAITDTQYF
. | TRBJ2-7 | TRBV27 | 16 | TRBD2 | TGTGCCAGCAGTTTCGTTCCGACTAGCGGAGTCTACGAGCAGTACTTC | CASSFVPTSGVYEQYF
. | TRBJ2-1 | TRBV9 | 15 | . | TGTGCCAGCAGCGTAAACGGGGATGATGGCGATGAGCAGTTCTTC | CASSVNGDDGDEQFF
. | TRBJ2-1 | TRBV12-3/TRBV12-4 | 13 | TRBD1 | TGTGCCAGCAGCTCCGACGTAATGGACAGGGAGTTCTTC | CASSSDVMDREFF
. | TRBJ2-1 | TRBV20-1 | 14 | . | TGCAGTGCTAGAGATAGGGAACCCTACAATGAGCAGTTCTTC | CSARDREPYNEQFF
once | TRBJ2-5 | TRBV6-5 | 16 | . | TGTGCCAGCAGGGGGGAAAGAGTCCAGGGACAAGAGACCCAGTACTTC | CASRGERVQGQETQYF
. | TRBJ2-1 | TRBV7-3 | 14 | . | TGTGCCAGCAGCTTAAACAGCGGAACGACTGTCCAGTTCTTC | CASSLNSGTTVQFF
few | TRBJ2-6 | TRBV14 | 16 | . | TGTGCCATCGACGGGACCGTTAGCTCTGGGGCCAACGTCCTGACTTTC | CAIDGTVSSGANVLTF
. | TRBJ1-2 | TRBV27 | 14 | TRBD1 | TGTGCCAGCAGAATGTCAGGGGGAAGATATGGCTACACCTTC | CASRMSGGRYGYTF
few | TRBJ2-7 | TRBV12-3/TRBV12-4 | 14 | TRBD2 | TGTGCCAGCAGAATAGCGGGATCGTCCTACGAGCAGTACTTC | CASRIAGSSYEQYF
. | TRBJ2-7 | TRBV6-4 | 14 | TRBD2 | TGTGCCAGCAGCCTAGCGGAACTAGCCTACGAGCAGTACTTC | CASSLAELAYEQYF
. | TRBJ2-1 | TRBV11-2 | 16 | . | TGTGCCAGCAGCTCCCTTAATTCCCTGACTAGGGGAGGAGCGTTCTTC | CASSSLNSLTRGGAFF
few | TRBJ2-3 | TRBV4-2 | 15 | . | TGTGCCAGCAGCCAAGAACAGGCGATTGGGGATACGCAGTATTTT | CASSQEQAIGDTQYF
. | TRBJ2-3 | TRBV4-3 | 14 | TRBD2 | TGCGCCAGCAGCGCCGCGGGGGACACAGATACGCAGTATTTT | CASSAAGDTDTQYF
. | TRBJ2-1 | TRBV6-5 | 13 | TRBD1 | TGTGCCAGCAGTCCAAACAGGGGTGATGAGCAGTTCTTC | CASSPNRGDEQFF
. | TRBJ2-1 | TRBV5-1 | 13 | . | TGCGCCAGCAGCTATAGCGGTTGGGATGAGCAGTTCTTC | CASSYSGWDEQFF
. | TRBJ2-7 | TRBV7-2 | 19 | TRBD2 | TGTGCCAGCAGCTCAGTCCCGGGACTAGCGGGAGGGCCCAGTCCCGAGCAGTACTTC | CASSSVPGLAGGPSPEQYF
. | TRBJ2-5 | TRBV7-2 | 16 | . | TGTGCCAGCAGCACCTCCGACAGGACGAGGCAAGAGGCCCAGTACTTC | CASSTSDRTRQEAQYF
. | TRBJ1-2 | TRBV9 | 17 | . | TGTGCCAGCAGCGTAACGAAGGGTACATCAGCGGACTATGGCTACACCTTC | CASSVTKGTSADYGYTF
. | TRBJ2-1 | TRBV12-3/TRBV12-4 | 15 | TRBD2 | TGTGCCAGCAGTGTAGCGGGAGCGAACTACAATGAGCAGTTCTTC | CASSVAGANYNEQFF
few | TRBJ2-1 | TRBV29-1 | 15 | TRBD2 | TGCAGCGTTGGAAAAGCGGGAGGGCCAGGGAATGAGCAGTTCTTC | CSVGKAGGPGNEQFF
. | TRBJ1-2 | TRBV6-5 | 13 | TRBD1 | TGTGCCAGCAGACGGACAGGGAACTATGGCTACACCTTC | CASRRTGNYGYTF
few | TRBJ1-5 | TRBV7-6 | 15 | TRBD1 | TGTGCCAGCAGCCCCGAGGACAGGGTGGAACAGCCCCAGCATTTT | CASSPEDRVEQPQHF
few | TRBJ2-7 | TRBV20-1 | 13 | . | TGCAGTGCTGGAACAGGCCTTTCCTACGAGCAGTACTTC | CSAGTGLSYEQYF
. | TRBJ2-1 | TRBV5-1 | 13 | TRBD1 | TGCGCCAGCAGCCTAAGACAGGGAATGGTGCAGTTCTTC | CASSLRQGMVQFF
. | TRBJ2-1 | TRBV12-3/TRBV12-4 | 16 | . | TGTGCCAGCAGTTTAGTACTCCCCCTTCTAAACAATGAGCAGTTCTTC | CASSLVLPLLNNEQFF
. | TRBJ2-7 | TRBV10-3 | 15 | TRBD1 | TGTGCCGGATCCCCGGACAGGGGGGGGTCCTACGAGCAGTACTTC | CAGSPDRGGSYEQYF
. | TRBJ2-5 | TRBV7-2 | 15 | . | TGTGCCAGCAGCTTAGCGTCGAGCGTCTCGGAGACCCAGTACTTC | CASSLASSVSETQYF
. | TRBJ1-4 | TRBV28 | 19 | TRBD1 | TGTGCCAGCAGTTTCGACAGGGGGCGCGTAAAGTTGAAGAATGAAAAACTGTTTTTT | CASSFDRGRVKLKNEKLFF
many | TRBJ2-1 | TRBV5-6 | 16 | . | TGTGCCAGCAGCTTACAACTTAGCGTACTCTACAATGAGCAGTTCTTC | CASSLQLSVLYNEQFF
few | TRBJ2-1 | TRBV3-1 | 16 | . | TGTGCCAGCAGCCAACTCACCGGGAGTCTCAAGGATGAGCAGTTCTTC | CASSQLTGSLKDEQFF
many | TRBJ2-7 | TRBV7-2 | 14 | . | TGTGCCAGCAGCCCCAGAGTGGCGCGCTACGAGCAGTACTTC | CASSPRVARYEQYF
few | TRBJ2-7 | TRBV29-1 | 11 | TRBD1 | TGCAGCGTTGGGCAGGGGGACGAGCAGTACTTC | CSVGQGDEQYF
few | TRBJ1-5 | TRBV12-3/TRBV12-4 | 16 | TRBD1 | TGTGCCAGCAGTCCTATAACAGGGGCCGCCAATCAGCCCCAGCATTTT | CASSPITGAANQPQHF
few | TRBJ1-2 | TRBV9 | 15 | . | TGTGCCAGCAGCGCAGGCTCCAGGGTAAACTATGGCTACACCTTC | CASSAGSRVNYGYTF
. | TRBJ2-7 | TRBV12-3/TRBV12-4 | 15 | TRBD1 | TGTGCCAGCAGTCTACGGACAGGGCCCGAAAACGAGCAGTACTTC | CASSLRTGPENEQYF
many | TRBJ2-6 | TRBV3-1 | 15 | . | TGTGCCAGCAGACCCGACGGCTCTGGGGCCAACGTCCTGACTTTC | CASRPDGSGANVLTF
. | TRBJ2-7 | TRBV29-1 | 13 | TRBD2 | TGCAGCGTCTCGGACGGGAGGTTCTACGAGCAGTACTTC | CSVSDGRFYEQYF
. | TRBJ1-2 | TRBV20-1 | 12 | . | TGCAGTTCGGGACTACGGGGCTATGGCTACACCTTC | CSSGLRGYGYTF
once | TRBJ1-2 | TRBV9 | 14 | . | TGTGCCAGCAGCGCCCTCAGGGGAGGAGATGGCTACACCTTC | CASSALRGGDGYTF
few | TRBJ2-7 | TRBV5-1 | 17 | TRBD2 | TGCGCCAGCAGCATCTCCACTCTAGCGGGAGGGTCCTTCGAGCAGTACTTC | CASSISTLAGGSFEQYF
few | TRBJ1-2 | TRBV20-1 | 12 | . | TGCAGTGCTAGGGGACATCCGGATGGCTACACCTTC | CSARGHPDGYTF
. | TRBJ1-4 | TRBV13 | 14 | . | TGTGCCAGCAGCCTAAGGGGGGCATGGGAAAAACTGTTTTTT | CASSLRGAWEKLFF
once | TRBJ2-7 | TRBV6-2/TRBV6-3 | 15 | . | TGTGCCAGCAGTTACCTATTTAGGAGCGGTTACGAGCAGTACTTC | CASSYLFRSGYEQYF
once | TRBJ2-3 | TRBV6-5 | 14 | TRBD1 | TGTGCCAGCCGAAGACAGGGGAAGGCAGATACGCGGTATTTT | CASRRQGKADTRYF
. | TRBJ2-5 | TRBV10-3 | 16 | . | TGTGCCATCAGTGAGAATGGGGGCAGGTACCAAGAGACCCAGTACTTC | CAISENGGRYQETQYF
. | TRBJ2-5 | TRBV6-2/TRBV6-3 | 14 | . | TGTGCCAGCACTCCCCTAACGGGGCAAGAGACCCAGTACTTC | CASTPLTGQETQYF
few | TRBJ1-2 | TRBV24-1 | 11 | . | TGTGCCACCAGTGATGTGTATGGCTACACCTTC | CATSDVYGYTF
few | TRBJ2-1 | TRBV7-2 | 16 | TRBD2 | TGTGCCAGCAGCTTAGAAGGGACTAGCGGTTACAATGAGCAGTTCTTC | CASSLEGTSGYNEQFF